This T cell receptor beta chain stems from a study of PD-L1 blockade in urothelial cancer. Study-level information: At 3 weeks after treatment start (second dose) and again at 6 weeks, blood was analyzed.

This clone was seen a handful of times. The investigators introduced synthetic TCR analog templates into each PCR as spikes. Assay: immunoSEQ multiplex PCR; the TCRdb copy retains only in-frame clones and omits some. The top ten clones hold approximately 9.2% of a sample with tens of thousands of clones, roughly 84% of them seen once. Time point noted: pretreatment peripheral blood. Each patient presented with locally advanced or metastatic urothelial carcinoma. Between 1 and 8 samples, pretreatment and on-treatment, were given by each patient. This receptor was obtained from a woman in her 70s with urothelial cancer. This specimen was PBMCs, taken around atezolizumab (anti-PD-L1) treatment.

CDR3 bases: TGTGCCAGCAGCTTAGGAGGCAGCACCGGGGAGCTGTTTTTT. Its translation: CASSLGGSTGELFF. This chain connects TRBV11-3 to TRBJ2-2, with D hard to call. Trimming cost V 1 base and J 4 bases, with 7 bases left between them. The CDR3 spans 14 residues. Germline V gene data show CDR1 as SGHNT and CDR2 as YENEEA.